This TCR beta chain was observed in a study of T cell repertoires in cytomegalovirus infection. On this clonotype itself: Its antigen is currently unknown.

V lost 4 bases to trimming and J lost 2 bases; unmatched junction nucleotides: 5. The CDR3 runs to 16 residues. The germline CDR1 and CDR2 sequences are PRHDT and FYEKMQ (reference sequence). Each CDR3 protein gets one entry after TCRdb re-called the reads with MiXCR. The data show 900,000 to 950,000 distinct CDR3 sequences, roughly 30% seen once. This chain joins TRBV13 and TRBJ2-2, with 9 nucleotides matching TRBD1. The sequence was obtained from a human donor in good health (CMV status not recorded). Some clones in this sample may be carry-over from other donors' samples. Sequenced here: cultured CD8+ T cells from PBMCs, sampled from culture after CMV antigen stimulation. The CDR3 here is CASSSNRGRNTGELFF. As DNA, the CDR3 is TGTGCCAGCAGCTCCAACAGGGGGCGTAACACCGGGGAGCTGTTTTTT.